This entry features one T cell receptor beta chain sequence. The protocol was immunoSEQ multiplex PCR, while the TCRdb copy is restricted to in-frame clones and leaves out a portion. The table shows around 300,000 clones, with 75% to 90% occurring only once. This sample is drawn from a study of blood T cell repertoires in COVID-19. V was trimmed by 4 bases and J by 4 bases, leaving 17 bases between them. The CDR3 has 15 residues. Germline assignment: CDR1 SGDLS and CDR2 YYNGEE. The V and J genes are TRBV9 and TRBJ1-2; D is undetermined. The sequence derives from a young woman who had recovered from COVID-19. The sample was PBMCs or T cells enriched from blood (not recorded which). CDR3 loop: CASSPFKNSPYGYTF. DNA for the CDR3: TGTGCCAGCAGCCCTTTTAAAAACAGCCCCTATGGCTACACCTTC.